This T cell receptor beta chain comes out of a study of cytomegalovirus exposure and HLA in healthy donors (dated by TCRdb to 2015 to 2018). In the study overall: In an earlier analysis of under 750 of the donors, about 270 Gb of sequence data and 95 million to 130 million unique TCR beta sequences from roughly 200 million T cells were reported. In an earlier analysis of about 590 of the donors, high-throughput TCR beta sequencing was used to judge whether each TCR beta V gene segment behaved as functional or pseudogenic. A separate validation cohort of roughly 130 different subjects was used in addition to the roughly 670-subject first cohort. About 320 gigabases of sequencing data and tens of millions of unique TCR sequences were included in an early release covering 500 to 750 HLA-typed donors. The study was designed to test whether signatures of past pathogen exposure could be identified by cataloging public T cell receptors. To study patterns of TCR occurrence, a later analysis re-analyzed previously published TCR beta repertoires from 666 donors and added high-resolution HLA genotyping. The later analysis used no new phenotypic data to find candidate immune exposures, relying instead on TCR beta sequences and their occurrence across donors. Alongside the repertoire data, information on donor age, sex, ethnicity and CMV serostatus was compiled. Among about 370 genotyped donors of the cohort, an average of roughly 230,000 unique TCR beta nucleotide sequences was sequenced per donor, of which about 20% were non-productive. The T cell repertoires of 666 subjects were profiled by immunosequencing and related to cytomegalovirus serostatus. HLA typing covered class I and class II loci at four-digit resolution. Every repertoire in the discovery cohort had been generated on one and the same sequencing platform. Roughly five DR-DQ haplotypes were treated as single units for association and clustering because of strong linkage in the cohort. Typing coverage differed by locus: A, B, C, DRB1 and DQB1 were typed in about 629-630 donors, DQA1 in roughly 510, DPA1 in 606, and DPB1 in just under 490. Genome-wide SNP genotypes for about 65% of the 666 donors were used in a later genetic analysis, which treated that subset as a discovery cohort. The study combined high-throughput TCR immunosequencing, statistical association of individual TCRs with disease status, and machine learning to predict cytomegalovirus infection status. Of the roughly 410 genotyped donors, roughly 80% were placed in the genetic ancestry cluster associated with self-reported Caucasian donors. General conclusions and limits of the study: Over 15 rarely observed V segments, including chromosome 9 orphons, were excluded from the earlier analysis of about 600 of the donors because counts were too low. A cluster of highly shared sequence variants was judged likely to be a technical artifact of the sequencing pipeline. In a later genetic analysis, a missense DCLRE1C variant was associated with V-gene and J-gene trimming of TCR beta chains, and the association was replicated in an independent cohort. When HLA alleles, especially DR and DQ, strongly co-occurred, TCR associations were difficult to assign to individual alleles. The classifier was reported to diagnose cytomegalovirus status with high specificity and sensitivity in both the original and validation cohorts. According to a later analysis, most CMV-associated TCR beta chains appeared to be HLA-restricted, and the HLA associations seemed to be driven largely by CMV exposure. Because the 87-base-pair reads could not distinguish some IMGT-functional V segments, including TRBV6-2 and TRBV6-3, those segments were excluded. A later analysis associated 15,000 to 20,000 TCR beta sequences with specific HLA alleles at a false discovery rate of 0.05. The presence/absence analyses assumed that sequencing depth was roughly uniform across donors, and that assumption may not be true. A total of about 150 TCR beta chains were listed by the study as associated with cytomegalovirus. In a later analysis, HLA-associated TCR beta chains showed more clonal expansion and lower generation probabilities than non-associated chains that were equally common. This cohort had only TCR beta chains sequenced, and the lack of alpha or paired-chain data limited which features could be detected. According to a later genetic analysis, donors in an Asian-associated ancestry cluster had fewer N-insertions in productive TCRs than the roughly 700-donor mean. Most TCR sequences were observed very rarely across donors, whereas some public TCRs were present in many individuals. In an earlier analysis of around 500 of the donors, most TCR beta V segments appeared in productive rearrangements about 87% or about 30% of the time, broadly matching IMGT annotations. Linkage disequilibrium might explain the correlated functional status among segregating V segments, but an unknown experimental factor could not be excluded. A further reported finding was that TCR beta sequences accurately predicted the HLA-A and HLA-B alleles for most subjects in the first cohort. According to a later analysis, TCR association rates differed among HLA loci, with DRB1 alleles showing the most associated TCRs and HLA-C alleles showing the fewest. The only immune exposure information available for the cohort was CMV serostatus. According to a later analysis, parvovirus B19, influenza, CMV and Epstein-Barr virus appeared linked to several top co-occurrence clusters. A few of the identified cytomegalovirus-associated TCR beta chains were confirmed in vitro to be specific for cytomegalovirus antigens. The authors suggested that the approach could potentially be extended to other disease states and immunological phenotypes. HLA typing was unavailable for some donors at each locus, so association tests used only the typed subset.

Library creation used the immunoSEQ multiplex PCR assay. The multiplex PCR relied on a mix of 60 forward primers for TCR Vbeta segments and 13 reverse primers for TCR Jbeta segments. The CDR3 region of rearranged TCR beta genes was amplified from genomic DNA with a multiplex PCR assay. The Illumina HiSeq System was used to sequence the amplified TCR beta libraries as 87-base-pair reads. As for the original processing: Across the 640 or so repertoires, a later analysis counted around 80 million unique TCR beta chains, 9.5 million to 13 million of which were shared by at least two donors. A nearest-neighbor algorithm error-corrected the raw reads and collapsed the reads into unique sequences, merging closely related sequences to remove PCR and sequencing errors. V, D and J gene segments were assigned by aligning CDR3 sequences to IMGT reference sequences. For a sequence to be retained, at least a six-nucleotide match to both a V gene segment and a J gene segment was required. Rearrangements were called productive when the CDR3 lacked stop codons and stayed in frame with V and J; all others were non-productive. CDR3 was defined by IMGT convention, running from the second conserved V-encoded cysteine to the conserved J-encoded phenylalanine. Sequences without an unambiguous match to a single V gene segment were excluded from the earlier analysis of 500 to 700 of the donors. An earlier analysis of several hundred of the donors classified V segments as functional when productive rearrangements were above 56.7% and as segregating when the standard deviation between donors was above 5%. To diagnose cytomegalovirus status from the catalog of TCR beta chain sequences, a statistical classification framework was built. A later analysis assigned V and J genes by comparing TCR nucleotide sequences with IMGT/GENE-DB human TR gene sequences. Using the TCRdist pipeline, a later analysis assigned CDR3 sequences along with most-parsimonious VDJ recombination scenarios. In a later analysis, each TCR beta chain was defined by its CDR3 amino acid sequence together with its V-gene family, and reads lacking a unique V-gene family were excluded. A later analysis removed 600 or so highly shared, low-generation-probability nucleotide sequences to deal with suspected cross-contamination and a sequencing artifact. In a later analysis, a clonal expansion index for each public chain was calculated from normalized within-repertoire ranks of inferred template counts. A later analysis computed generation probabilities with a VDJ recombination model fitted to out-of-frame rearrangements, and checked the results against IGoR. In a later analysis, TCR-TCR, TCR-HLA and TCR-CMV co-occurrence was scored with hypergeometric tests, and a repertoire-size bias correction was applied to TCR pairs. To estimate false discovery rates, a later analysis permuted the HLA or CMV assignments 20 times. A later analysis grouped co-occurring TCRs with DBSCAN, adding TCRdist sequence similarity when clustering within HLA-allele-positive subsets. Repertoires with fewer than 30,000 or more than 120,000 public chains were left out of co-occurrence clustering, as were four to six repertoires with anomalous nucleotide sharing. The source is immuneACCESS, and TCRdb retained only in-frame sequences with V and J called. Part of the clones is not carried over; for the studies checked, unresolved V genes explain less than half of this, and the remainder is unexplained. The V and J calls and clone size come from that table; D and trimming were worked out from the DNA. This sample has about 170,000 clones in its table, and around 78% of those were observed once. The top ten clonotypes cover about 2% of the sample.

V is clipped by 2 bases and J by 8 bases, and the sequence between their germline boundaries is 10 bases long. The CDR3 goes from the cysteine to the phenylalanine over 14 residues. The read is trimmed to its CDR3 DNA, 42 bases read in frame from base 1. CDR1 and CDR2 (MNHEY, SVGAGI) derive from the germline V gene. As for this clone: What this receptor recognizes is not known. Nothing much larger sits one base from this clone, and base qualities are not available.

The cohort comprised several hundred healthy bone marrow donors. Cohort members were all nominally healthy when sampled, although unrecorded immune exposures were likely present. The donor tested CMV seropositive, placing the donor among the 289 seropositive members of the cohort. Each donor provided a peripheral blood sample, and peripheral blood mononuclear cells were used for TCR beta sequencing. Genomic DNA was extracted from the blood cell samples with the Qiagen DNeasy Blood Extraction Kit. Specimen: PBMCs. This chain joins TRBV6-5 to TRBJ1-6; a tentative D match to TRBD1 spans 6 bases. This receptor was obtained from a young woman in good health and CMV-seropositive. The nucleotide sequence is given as TGTGCCAGCAGTTACGGACAGCTCCATTCACCCCTCCACTTT. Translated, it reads CASSYGQLHSPLHF.